In its sample, the clone carrying this T cell receptor (beta chain) is medium-sized. The antigen is not known. Profiled with immunoSEQ multiplex PCR; TCRdb holds only in-frame clones, not every one. The table has approximately 22,000 clones, less than 80% seen once. This sample is part of a study of cytotoxic CD8 clonotypes in ibrutinib-treated CLL. Study at large: Recorded responses included about 25 partial and 2 complete; following median approximately 68 months, approximately 15 stayed remitted and roughly twelve progressed. When averaged across all of the samples, the counts came to hundreds of thousands of productive templates and about 95,000 productive rearrangements.

Study-wide findings and caveats: Investigators sampled sustained-remission and progressing patients at differing times. Rare overall, public clonotypes shrank or held steady under therapy.

The sample here was PBMCs, taken before ibrutinib treatment. The sequence derives from a human donor with chronic lymphocytic leukemia.

CDR3 nucleotide sequence: TGTGCCAGCAGTTTCGGGGGAGACTATGGCTACACCTTC. This gives the protein CASSFGGDYGYTF. The rearrangement joins TRBV28 to TRBJ1-2; tentatively, D is TRBD1 (5 bases). The CDR3 spans 13 residues. CDR1 and CDR2 from the germline V gene are MDHEN and SYDVKM. V gave up 3 bases and J gave up 3 bases, with 8 bases separating them.